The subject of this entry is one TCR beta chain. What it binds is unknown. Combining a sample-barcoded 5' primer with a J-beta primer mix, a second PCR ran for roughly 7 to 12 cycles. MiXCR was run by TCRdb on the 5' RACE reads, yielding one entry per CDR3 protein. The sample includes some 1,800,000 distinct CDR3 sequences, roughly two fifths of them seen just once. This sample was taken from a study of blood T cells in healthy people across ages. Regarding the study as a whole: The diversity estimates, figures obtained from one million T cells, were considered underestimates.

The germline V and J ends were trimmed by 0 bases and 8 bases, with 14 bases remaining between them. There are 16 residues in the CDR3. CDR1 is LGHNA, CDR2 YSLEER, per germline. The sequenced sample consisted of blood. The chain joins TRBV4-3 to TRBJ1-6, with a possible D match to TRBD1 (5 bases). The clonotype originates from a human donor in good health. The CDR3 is CASSQDLTGDDSPLHF. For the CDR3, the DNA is TGCGCCAGCAGCCAAGATTTGACGGGGGACGATTCACCCCTCCACTTT.